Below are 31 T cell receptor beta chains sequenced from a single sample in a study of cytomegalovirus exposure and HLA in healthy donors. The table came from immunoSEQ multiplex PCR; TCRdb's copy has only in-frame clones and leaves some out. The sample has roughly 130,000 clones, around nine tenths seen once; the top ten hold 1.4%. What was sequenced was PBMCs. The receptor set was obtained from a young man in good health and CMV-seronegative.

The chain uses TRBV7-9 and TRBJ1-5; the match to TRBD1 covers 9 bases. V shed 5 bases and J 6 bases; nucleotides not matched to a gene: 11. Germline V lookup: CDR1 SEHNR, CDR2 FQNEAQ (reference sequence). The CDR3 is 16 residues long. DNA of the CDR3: TGTGCCAGCAGCCAGGGACAGGGAAAGGGAGGTCAGCCCCAGCATTTT. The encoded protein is CASSQGQGKGGQPQHF.

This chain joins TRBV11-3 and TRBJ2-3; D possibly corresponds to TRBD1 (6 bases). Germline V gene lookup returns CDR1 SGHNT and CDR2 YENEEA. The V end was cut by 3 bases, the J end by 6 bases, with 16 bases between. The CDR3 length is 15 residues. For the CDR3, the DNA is TGTGCCAGCAGCTTTAGTACAGGGAGTTTTGATACGCAGTATTTT. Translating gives CASSFSTGSFDTQYF. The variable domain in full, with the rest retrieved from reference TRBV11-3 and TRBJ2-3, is EAGVVQSPRYKIIEKKQPVAFWCNPISGHNTLYWYLQNLGQGPELLIRYENEEAVDDSQLPKDRFSAERLKGVDSTLKIQPAELGDSAVYLCASSFSTGSFDTQYFGPGTRLTVL.

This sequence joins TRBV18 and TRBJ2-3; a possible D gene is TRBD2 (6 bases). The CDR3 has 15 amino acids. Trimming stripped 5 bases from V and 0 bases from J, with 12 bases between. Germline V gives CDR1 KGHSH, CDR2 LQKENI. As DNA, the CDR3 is TGTGCCAGCTCAAGACTAGGCGCCAGCACAGATACGCAGTATTTT. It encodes CASSRLGASTDTQYF. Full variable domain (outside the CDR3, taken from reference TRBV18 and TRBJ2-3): NAGVMQNPRHLVRRRGQEARLRCSPMKGHSHVYWYRQLPEEGLKFMVYLQKENIIDESGMPKERFSAEFPKEGPSILRIQQVVRGDSAAYFCASSRLGASTDTQYFGPGTRLTVL.

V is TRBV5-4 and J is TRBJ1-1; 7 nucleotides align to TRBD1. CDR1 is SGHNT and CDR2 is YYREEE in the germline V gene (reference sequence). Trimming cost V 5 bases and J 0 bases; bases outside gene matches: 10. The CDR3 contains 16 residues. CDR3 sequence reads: CASRMTGSPMNTEAFF. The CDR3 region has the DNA TGTGCCAGCAGGATGACAGGGTCCCCTATGAACACTGAAGCTTTCTTT.

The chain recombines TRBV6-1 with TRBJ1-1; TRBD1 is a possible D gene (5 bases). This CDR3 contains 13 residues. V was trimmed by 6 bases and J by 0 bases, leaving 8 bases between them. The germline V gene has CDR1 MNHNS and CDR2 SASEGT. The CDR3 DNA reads TGTGCCAGCAGCTCCAGGGTGAACACTGAAGCTTTCTTT. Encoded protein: CASSSRVNTEAFF.

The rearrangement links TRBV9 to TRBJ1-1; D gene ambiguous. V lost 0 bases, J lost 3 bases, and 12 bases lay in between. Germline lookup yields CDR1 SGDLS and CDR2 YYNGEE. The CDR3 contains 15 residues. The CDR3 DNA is TGTGCCAGCAGCGTAGTGCCCGACGGGTACACTGAAGCTTTCTTT. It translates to CASSVVPDGYTEAFF.

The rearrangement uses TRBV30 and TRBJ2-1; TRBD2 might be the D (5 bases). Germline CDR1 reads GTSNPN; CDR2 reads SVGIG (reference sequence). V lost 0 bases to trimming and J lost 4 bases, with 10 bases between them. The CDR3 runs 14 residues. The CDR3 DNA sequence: TGTGCCTGGAGTGTACCCGGGGTATACAATGAGCAGTTCTTC. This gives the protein CAWSVPGVYNEQFF. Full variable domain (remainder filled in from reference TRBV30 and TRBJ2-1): SQTIHQWPATLVQPVGSPLSLECTVEGTSNPNLYWYRQAAGRGLQLLFYSVGIGQISSEVPQNLSASRPQDRQFILSSKKLLLSDSGFYLCAWSVPGVYNEQFFGPGTRLTVL.

CDR3 in amino acids: CASSLGGGRNTIYF. DNA for the CDR3: TGTGCCAGCAGCTTAGGAGGGGGCAGAAACACCATATATTTT. The V and J genes are TRBV13 and TRBJ1-3, with 7 bases fitting TRBD1. The CDR3 consists of 14 residues. CDR1 PRHDT and CDR2 FYEKMQ come from the germline V gene (reference sequence). J lost 5 bases, V lost 0 bases, and 1 base had no gene match.

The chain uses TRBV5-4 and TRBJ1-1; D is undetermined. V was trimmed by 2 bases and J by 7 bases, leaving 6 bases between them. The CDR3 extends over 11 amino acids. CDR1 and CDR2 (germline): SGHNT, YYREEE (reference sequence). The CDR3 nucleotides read TGTGCCAGCAGCTTTTTCGGTGAAGCTTTCTTT. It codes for CASSFFGEAFF.

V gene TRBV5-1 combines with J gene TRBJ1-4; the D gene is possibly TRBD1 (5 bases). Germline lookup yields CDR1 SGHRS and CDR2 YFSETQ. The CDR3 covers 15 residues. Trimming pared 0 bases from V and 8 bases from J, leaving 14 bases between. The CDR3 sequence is CASSLGGGLNEKLFF. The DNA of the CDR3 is TGCGCCAGCAGCTTGGGTGGGGGGTTAAACGAAAAACTGTTTTTT.

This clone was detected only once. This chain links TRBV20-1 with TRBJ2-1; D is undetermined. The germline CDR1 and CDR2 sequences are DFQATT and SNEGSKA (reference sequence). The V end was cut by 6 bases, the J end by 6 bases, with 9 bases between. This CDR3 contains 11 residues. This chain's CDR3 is CSANSGNEQFF. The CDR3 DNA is TGCAGTGCAAATTCAGGCAATGAGCAGTTCTTC.

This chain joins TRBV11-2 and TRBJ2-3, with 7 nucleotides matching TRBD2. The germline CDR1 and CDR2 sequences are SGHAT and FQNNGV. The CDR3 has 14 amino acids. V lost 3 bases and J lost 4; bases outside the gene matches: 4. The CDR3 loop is CASSLAGVADTQYF. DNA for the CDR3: TGTGCCAGCAGCTTGGCGGGAGTAGCAGATACGCAGTATTTT. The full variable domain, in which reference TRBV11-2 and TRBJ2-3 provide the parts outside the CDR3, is EAGVAQSPRYKIIEKRQSVAFWCNPISGHATLYWYQQILGQGPKLLIQFQNNGVVDDSQLPKDRFSAERLKGVDSTLKIQPAKLEDSAVYLCASSLAGVADTQYFGPGTRLTVL.

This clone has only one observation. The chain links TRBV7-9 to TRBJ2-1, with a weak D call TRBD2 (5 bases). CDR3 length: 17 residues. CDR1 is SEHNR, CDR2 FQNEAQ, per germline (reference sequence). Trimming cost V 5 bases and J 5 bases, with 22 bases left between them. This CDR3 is CASSTPLVGGFNNEQFF. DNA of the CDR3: TGTGCCAGCAGCACCCCTCTGGTTGGCGGGTTTAACAATGAGCAGTTCTTC.

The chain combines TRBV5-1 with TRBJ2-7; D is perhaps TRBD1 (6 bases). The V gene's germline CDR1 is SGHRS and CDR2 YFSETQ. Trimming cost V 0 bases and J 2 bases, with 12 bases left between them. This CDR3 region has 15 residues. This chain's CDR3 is CASSLAPQGTYEQYF. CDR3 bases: TGCGCCAGCAGCTTGGCCCCCCAGGGGACCTACGAGCAGTACTTC. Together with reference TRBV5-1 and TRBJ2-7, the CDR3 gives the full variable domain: KAGVTQTPRYLIKTRGQQVTLSCSPISGHRSVSWYQQTPGQGLQFLFEYFSETQRNKGNFPGRFSGRQFSNSRSEMNVSTLELGDSALYLCASSLAPQGTYEQYFGPGTRLTVT.

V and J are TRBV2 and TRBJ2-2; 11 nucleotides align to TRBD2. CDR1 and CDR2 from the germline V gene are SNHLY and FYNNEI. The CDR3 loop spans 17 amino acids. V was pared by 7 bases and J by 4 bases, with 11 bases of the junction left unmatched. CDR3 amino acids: CASKWLAGGPGTGELFF. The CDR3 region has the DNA TGTGCCAGCAAATGGTTAGCGGGAGGGCCGGGCACCGGGGAGCTGTTTTTT. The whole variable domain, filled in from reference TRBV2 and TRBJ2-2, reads EPEVTQTPSHQVTQMGQEVILRCVPISNHLYFYWYRQILGQKVEFLVSFYNNEISEKSEIFDDQFSVERPDGSNFTLKIRSTKLEDSAMYFCASKWLAGGPGTGELFFGEGSRLTVL.

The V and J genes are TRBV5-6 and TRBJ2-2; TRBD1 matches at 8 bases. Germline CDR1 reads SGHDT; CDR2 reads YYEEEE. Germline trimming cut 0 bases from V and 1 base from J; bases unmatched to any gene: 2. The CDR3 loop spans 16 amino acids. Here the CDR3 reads CASSLVGTGNTGELFF. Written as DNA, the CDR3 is TGTGCCAGCAGCTTGGTGGGGACAGGGAACACCGGGGAGCTGTTTTTT.

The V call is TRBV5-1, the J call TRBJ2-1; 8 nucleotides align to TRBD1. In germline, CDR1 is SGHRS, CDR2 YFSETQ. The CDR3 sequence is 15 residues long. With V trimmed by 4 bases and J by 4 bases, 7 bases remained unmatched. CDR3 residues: CASSNGQGSYNEQFF. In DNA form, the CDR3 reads TGCGCCAGCAGCAACGGACAGGGATCTTACAATGAGCAGTTCTTC.

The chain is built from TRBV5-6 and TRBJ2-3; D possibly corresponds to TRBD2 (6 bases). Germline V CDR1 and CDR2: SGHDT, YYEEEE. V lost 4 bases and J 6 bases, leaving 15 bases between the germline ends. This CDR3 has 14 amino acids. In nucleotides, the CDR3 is TGTGCCAGCAGCCCCCCGGGGGTCCGCGATACGCAGTATTTT. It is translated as CASSPPGVRDTQYF.

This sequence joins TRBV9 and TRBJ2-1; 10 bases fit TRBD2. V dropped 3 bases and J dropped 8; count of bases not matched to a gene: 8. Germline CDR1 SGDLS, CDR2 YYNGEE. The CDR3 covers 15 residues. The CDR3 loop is CASSALEREGDEQFF. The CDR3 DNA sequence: TGTGCCAGCAGCGCTCTCGAGCGGGAGGGTGATGAGCAGTTCTTC.

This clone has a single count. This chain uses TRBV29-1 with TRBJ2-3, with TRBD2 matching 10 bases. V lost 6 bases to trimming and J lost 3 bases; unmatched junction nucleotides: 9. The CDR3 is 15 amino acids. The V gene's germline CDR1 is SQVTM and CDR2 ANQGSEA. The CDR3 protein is CSVLGLAEGTDTQYF. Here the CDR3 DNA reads TGCAGCGTCCTCGGACTAGCGGAGGGGACAGATACGCAGTATTTT.

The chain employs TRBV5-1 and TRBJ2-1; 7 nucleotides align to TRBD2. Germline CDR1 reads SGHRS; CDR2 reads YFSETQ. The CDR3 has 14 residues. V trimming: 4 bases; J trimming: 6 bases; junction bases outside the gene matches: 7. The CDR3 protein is CASSTGGGSNEQFF. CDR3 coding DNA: TGCGCCAGCAGCACGGGAGGTGGGAGCAATGAGCAGTTCTTC.

The DNA for the CDR3 is TGTGCCTGGAGTGTTTCCCCAGGGGGACAAAGTGGCTACACCTTC. Amino acid sequence: CAWSVSPGGQSGYTF. V usage is TRBV30 and J usage is TRBJ1-2, with 7 bases matching TRBD1. V shed 0 bases and J 7 bases; nucleotides not matched to a gene: 11. The CDR3 sequence is 15 residues long. Germline V gene data show CDR1 as GTSNPN and CDR2 as SVGIG (reference sequence). Combining the CDR3 with reference TRBV30 and TRBJ1-2 gives the whole variable domain SQTIHQWPATLVQPVGSPLSLECTVEGTSNPNLYWYRQAAGRGLQLLFYSVGIGQISSEVPQNLSASRPQDRQFILSSKKLLLSDSGFYLCAWSVSPGGQSGYTFGSGTRLTVV.

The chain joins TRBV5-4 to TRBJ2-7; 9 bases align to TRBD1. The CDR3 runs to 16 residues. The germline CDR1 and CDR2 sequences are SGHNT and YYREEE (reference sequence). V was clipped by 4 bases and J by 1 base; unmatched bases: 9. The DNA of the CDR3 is TGTGCCAGCAGCGGTGAGACAGGGGGTGAATCCTACGAGCAGTACTTC. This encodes CASSGETGGESYEQYF.

In DNA, the CDR3 is TGTGCCAGCAGCGGACTAGACCAAGAGACCCAGTACTTC. Protein sequence: CASSGLDQETQYF. The gene calls are TRBV5-6 and TRBJ2-5, with TRBD2 matching over 7 bases. The V gene end was trimmed by 4 bases and the J gene end by 0 bases; junction bases not matched to a gene: 0. This CDR3 is built from 13 residues. Per the germline V gene, CDR1 is SGHDT and CDR2 is YYEEEE.

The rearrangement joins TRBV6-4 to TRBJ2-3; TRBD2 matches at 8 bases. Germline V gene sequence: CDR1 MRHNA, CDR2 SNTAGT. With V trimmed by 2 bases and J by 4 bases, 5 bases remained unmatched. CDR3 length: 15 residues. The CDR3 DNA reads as TGTGCCAGCAGTGACACTAGCGGAGGGGCAGATACGCAGTATTTT. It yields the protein CASSDTSGGADTQYF.

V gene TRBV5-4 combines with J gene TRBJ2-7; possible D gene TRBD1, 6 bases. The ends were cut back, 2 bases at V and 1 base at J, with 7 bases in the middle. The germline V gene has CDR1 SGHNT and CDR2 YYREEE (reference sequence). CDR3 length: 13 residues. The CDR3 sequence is CASSFGQSYEQYF. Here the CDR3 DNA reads TGTGCCAGCAGCTTCGGACAGTCCTACGAGCAGTACTTC.

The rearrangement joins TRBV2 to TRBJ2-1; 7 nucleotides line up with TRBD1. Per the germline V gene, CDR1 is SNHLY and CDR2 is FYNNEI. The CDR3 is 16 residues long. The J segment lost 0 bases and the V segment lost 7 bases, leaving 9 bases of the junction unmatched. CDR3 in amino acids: CASTETGTASYNEQFF. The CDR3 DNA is TGTGCCAGCACCGAAACAGGGACAGCCTCCTACAATGAGCAGTTCTTC.

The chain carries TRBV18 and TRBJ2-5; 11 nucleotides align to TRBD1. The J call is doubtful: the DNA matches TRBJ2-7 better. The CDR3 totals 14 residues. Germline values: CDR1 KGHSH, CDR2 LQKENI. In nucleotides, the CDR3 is TGTGCCAGCTCACCGGACAGGGGGCTCGACGAGCAGTACTTC. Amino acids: CASSPDRGLDEQYF.

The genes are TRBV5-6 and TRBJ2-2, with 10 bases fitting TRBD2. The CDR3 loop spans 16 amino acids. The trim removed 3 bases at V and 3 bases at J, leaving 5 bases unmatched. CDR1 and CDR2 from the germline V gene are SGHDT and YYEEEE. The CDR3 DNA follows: TGTGCCAGCAGCTCGACTAGCGGGCGTCACACCGGGGAGCTGTTTTTT. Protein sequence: CASSSTSGRHTGELFF.

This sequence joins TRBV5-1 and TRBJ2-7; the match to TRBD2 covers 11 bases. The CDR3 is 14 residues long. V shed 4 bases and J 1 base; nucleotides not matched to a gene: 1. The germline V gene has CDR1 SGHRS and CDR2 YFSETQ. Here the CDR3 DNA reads TGCGCCAGCAGCCTAGCGGGAGGTTCCTACGAGCAGTACTTC. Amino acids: CASSLAGGSYEQYF.

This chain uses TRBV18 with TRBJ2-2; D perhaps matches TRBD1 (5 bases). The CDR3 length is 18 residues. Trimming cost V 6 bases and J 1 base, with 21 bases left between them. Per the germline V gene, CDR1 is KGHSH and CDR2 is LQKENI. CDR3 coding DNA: TGTGCCAGCTCTTCATCCGCAGAGACAGTGATGAACACCGGGGAGCTGTTTTTT. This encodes CASSSSAETVMNTGELFF. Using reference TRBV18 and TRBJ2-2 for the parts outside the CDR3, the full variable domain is NAGVMQNPRHLVRRRGQEARLRCSPMKGHSHVYWYRQLPEEGLKFMVYLQKENIIDESGMPKERFSAEFPKEGPSILRIQQVVRGDSAAYFCASSSSAETVMNTGELFFGEGSRLTVL.